The 15 T cell receptor beta chains below were found in one sample sequenced in a study of blood T cell repertoires in COVID-19 (dated by TCRdb to 2020 to 2022). Library prep was done by the immunoSEQ multiplex PCR assay. In TCRdb, the immuneACCESS table is reduced to in-frame sequences with V and J assigned. These tables do not hold every clone; where another copy was compared, an unresolved V gene accounts for under half, and the others remain unexplained. Across this sample there are about 400,000 clones, with 80% to 90% seen only once. 10% of the sample is taken by the ten largest. The sequenced sample consisted of PBMCs or T cells enriched from blood (not recorded which). Receptors originate from a woman between 45 and 60 years old who had recovered from COVID-19.

The V call is TRBV7-2, the J call TRBJ1-2, with TRBD1 as a possible D gene (6 bases). V gave up 6 bases and J gave up 4 bases, with 12 bases separating them. This CDR3 contains 13 residues. The germline gives CDR1 SGHTA, CDR2 FQGNSA. The CDR3 protein is CASSFGQIYGYTF. DNA of the CDR3: TGTGCCAGCAGTTTTGGACAGATCTATGGCTACACCTTC.

The chain links TRBV3-1 (or the pseudogene TRBV3-2) to TRBJ2-2; TRBD2 aligns across 10 bases. V shed 0 bases, J shed 7 bases, and the junction held 14 bases outside the gene matches. CDR1 is LGHDT, CDR2 YNNKEL, per germline (reference sequence). The CDR3 is 19 residues long. CDR3 region: CASSQDFVPAGGPDGELFF. CDR3 coding DNA: TGTGCCAGCAGCCAAGATTTCGTCCCAGCGGGGGGGCCGGACGGGGAGCTGTTTTTT.

The CDR3 region is CASSLGGLAIHNEQFF. The CDR3 DNA sequence: TGTGCCAGCAGCTTAGGTGGCCTAGCCATTCACAATGAGCAGTTCTTC. The chain joins TRBV7-9 to TRBJ2-1, with a weak D call TRBD2 (5 bases). V lost 1 base and J 5 bases, leaving 15 bases between the germline ends. The CDR3 is made up of 16 amino acids. Per germline, CDR1 SEHNR and CDR2 FQNEAQ (reference sequence).

The chain carries TRBV11-2 and TRBJ1-2; 8 positions agree with TRBD1. The CDR3 runs 17 residues. V trimming: 5 bases; J trimming: 1 base; junction bases outside the gene matches: 12. CDR1 and CDR2 (germline): SGHAT, FQNNGV. The CDR3 region is CASSANSRDRNNYGYTF. The CDR3 region has the DNA TGTGCCAGCAGCGCCAATTCCCGGGACAGGAATAACTATGGCTACACCTTC.

This clone was observed once. The CDR3 region has the DNA TGTGCCAGCTCACTTGGACTAGTCGGTGAGCAGTTCTTC. It translates to CASSLGLVGEQFF. The chain employs TRBV18 and TRBJ2-1, with TRBD2 matching over 7 bases. The CDR3 runs to 13 residues. Per germline, CDR1 KGHSH and CDR2 LQKENI. V lost 4 bases to trimming and J lost 9 bases; unmatched junction nucleotides: 6.

The chain couples TRBV28 to TRBJ1-2, with no clear D. Trimming left V 7 bases short and J 0 bases short, with 15 bases between. The germline V gene encodes CDR1 MDHEN and CDR2 SYDVKM. The CDR3 has 15 residues. The CDR3 DNA reads TGTGCCAGCAACTCACCGGTTGTGTCTAACTATGGCTACACCTTC. This gives the protein CASNSPVVSNYGYTF.

The chain couples TRBV19 to TRBJ2-1; 12 nucleotides agree with TRBD2. CDR1 is LNHDA, CDR2 SQIVND, per germline (reference sequence). This CDR3 has 15 amino acids. J lost 6 bases, V lost 4 bases, and 4 bases had no gene match. The CDR3 region is CASSTSGGVINEQFF. CDR3 sequence (DNA): TGTGCCAGTAGTACTAGCGGGGGGGTAATCAATGAGCAGTTCTTC.

The chain combines TRBV18 with TRBJ2-5; D call uncertain. The ends were cut back, 3 bases at V and 2 bases at J, with 4 bases in the middle. Germline-derived CDR1 and CDR2 are KGHSH and LQKENI. CDR3 length equals 12 residues. CDR3 loop: CASSPLQETQYF. CDR3 DNA: TGTGCCAGCTCACCTTTACAAGAGACCCAGTACTTC.

The rearrangement links TRBV19 to TRBJ1-1; the match to TRBD1 covers 8 bases. The V segment lost 0 bases and the J segment 10 bases; nucleotides outside the gene matches: 4. CDR1 is LNHDA and CDR2 is SQIVND in the germline V gene (reference sequence). The CDR3 is 13 amino acids. CDR3 nucleotide sequence: TGTGCCAGTAGTATAGATTGGACAGGGAGAGCTTTCTTT. Residues: CASSIDWTGRAFF. Based on the CDR3 plus reference TRBV19 and TRBJ1-1, the full variable domain is DGGITQSPKYLFRKEGQNVTLSCEQNLNHDAMYWYRQDPGQGLRLIYYSQIVNDFQKGDIAEGYSVSREKKESFPLTVTSAQKNPTAFYLCASSIDWTGRAFFGQGTRLTVV.

V is TRBV10-3 and J is TRBJ2-7; D possibly corresponds to TRBD2 (5 bases). The CDR3 has 14 residues. V was trimmed by 7 bases and J by 2 bases, leaving 15 bases between them. Germline CDR1 and CDR2: ENHRY and SYGVKD. CDR3 loop: CAINKGVGTYEQYF. In DNA, the CDR3 is TGTGCCATCAACAAGGGAGTCGGAACCTACGAGCAGTACTTC.

J is TRBJ2-2 and V is TRBV15; tentative D call: TRBD1 (5 bases). The CDR3 is 13 amino acids. Germline V gene sequence: CDR1 LNHNV, CDR2 YYDKDF (reference sequence). Deletions cut 2 bases from V and 5 bases from J, with 6 bases between. CDR3 in DNA: TGTGCCACCAGCAGAAGGGGTACCGGGGAGCTGTTTTTT. This codes for CATSRRGTGELFF.

This clone was seen just once. The V and J genes are TRBV6-5 and TRBJ1-1; 11 bases align to TRBD1. From germline, CDR1 is MNHEY and CDR2 SVGAGI. The trim removed 2 bases at V and 6 bases at J, leaving 2 bases unmatched. This CDR3 comprises 14 residues. CDR3 coding DNA: TGTGCCAGCAGTTACCAGGGACAGGGGGCTGAAGCTTTCTTT. Translating it yields CASSYQGQGAEAFF.

The V and J genes are TRBV3-1 (or the pseudogene TRBV3-2) and TRBJ2-6, with D possibly being TRBD2 (5 bases). This CDR3 region has 15 residues. CDR1 and CDR2 from the germline V gene are LGHDT and YNNKEL (reference sequence). Trimming took 2 bases from V and 0 from J, leaving 5 bases between them. CDR3 bases: TGTGCCAGCAGCCAACGGGGCTCTGGGGCCAACGTCCTGACTTTC. It specifies CASSQRGSGANVLTF.

About this clone: Other DNA variants within this sample encode the same CDR3. The V call is TRBV7-9, the J call TRBJ1-2, with a tentative D call TRBD1 (5 bases). This CDR3 is built from 13 residues. CDR1 and CDR2 from the germline V gene are SEHNR and FQNEAQ (reference sequence). V was clipped by 5 bases and J by 4 bases, with 11 bases between them. CDR3 DNA: TGTGCCAGCAGCCTTGGGACTCCCTATGGCTACACCTTC. Its translation: CASSLGTPYGYTF.

This clone occurred once. The rearrangement uses TRBV4-3 and TRBJ1-1; 10 positions agree with TRBD1. Trimming cost V 0 bases and J 7 bases; bases outside gene matches: 8. There are 16 residues in the CDR3. Germline CDR1 LGHNA, CDR2 YSLEER. The CDR3 DNA reads TGCGCCAGCAGCCAAGAGGAAAGGACAGGGGGTCTTGAAGCTTTCTTT. This gives the protein CASSQEERTGGLEAFF.